Sequencing of this T cell receptor (beta chain) was carried out in a study of blood T cell repertoires in COVID-19. Assay used: immunoSEQ multiplex PCR; TCRdb lists only in-frame clones, some missing. This sample has about 290,000 clones, with around 81% found just once. The sequenced sample consisted of peripheral blood. The clonotype comes from a woman in her 50s with active or convalescent COVID-19.

CDR3 sequence reads: CATSRGLAGGSLAGELFF. The CDR3 nucleotides are TGTGCCACCAGCCGGGGACTAGCGGGAGGGAGTCTGGCCGGGGAGCTGTTTTTT. The J gene is TRBJ2-2, the V gene TRBV15; 16 bases agree with TRBD2. The CDR3 is 18 amino acids. V shed 5 bases and J 6 bases; nucleotides not matched to a gene: 9. Germline lookup yields CDR1 LNHNV and CDR2 YYDKDF (reference sequence).